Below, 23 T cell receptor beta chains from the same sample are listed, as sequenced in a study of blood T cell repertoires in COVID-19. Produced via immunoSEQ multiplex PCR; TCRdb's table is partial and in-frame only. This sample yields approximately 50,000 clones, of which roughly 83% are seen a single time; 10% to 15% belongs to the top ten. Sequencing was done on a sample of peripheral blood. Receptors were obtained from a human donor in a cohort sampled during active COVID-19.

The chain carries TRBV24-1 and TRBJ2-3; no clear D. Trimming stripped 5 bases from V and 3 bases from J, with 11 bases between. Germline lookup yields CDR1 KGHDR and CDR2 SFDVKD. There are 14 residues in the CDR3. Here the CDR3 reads CATSVSDATDTQYF. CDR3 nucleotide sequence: TGTGCCACCAGTGTGAGCGACGCTACAGATACGCAGTATTTT.

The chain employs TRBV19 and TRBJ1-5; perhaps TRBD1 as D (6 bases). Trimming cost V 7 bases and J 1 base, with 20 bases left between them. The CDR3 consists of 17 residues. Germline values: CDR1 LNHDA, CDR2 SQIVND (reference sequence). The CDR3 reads CASTSRFRGASNQPQHF. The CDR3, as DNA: TGTGCCAGTACCAGCCGTTTTCGGGGGGCGAGCAATCAGCCCCAGCATTTT.

CDR3 protein: CASIPGVSGNTIYF. CDR3 coding DNA: TGTGCCAGCATCCCGGGGGTGTCTGGAAACACCATATATTTT. V gene TRBV6-6 combines with J gene TRBJ1-3; TRBD1 is a possible D gene (5 bases). V lost 7 bases and J 1 base, leaving 11 bases between the germline ends. The CDR3 covers 14 residues. Germline assignment: CDR1 MNHNY and CDR2 SVGAGI (reference sequence).

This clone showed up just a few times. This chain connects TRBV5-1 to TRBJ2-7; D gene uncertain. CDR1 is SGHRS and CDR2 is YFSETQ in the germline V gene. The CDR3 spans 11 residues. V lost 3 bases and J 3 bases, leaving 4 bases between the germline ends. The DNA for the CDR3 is TGCGCCAGCAGCTCCAGCTACGAGCAGTACTTC. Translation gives CASSSSYEQYF.

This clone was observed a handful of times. In DNA, the CDR3 is TGTGCCAGCAGCCAGAGCGACAGGGGCGAGCAGTTCTTC. Translating it yields CASSQSDRGEQFF. This chain connects TRBV5-5 to TRBJ2-1; 8 bases are a match to TRBD1. The CDR3 spans 13 residues. The junction had 7 bases not matched to a gene; V was cut back by 4 bases and J by 10 bases. From germline, CDR1 is SGHKS and CDR2 YYEKEE (reference sequence).

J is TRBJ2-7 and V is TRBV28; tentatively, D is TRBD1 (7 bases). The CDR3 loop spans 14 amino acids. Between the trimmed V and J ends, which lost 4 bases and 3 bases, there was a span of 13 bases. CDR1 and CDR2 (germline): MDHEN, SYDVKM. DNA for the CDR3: TGTGCCAGCAGTTATCGCCAGGGGGGCTACGAGCAGTACTTC. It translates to CASSYRQGGYEQYF.

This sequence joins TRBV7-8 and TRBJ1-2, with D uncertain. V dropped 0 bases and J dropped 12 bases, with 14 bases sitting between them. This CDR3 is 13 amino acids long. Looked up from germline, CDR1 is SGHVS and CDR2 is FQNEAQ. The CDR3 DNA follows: TGTGCCAGCAGCTTAGCGGGGAGGCTTAGTAACACCTTC. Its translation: CASSLAGRLSNTF.

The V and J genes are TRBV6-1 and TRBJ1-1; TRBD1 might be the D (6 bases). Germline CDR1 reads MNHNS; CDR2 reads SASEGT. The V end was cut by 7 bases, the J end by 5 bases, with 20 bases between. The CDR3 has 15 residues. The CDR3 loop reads CASKDYLGGETEAFF. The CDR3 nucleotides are TGTGCCAGCAAGGATTATTTAGGGGGGGAGACTGAAGCTTTCTTT.

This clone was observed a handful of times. The CDR3 region has the DNA TGTGCCAGCAGGGACAGTCCGAACACTGAAGCTTTCTTT. Protein product: CASRDSPNTEAFF. The rearrangement uses TRBV2 and TRBJ1-1; D may be TRBD1 (6 bases). Trimming shortened V by 6 bases and J by 1 base, and 9 bases separated the two germline ends. Germline V gene lookup returns CDR1 SNHLY and CDR2 FYNNEI. The CDR3 spans 13 residues.

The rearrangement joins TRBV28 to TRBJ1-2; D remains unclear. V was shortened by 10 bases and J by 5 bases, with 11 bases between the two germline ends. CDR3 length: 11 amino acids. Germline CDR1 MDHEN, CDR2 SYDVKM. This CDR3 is CATLRLYGYTF. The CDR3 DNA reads TGTGCCACCCTCAGGTTATATGGCTACACCTTC.

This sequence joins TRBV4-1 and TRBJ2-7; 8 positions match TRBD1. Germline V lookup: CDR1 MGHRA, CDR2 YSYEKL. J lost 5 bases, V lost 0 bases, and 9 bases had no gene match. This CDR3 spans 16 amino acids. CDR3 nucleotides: TGCGCCAGCAGCCAAGATTCGACAGGGGCCCTCCACGAGCAGTACTTC. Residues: CASSQDSTGALHEQYF.

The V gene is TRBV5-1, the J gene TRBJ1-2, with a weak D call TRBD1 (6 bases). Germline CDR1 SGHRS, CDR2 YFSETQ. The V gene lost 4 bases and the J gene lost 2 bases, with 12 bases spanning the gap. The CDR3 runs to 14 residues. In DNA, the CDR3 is TGCGCCAGCAGCCAGGGTCAGGGGAACTATGGCTACACCTTC. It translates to CASSQGQGNYGYTF.

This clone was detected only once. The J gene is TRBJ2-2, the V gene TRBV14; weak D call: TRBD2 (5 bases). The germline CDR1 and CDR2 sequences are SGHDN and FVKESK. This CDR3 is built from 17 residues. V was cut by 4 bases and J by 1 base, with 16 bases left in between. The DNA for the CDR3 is TGTGCCAGCAGCCCCTTTCCGGGGTCCTTGAACACCGGGGAGCTGTTTTTT. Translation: CASSPFPGSLNTGELFF.

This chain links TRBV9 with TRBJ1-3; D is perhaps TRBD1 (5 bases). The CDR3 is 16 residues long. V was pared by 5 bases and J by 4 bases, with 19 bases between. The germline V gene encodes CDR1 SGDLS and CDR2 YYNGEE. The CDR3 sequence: CASSSQRQGSGNTIYF. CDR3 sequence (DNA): TGTGCCAGCAGTTCACAACGCCAGGGTTCGGGAAACACCATATATTTT.

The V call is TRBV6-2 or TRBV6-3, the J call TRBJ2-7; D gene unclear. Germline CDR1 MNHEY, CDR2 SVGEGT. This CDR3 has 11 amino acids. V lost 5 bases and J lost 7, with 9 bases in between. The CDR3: CASSSSIEQYF. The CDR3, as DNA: TGTGCCAGCAGTAGTAGCATTGAGCAGTACTTC.

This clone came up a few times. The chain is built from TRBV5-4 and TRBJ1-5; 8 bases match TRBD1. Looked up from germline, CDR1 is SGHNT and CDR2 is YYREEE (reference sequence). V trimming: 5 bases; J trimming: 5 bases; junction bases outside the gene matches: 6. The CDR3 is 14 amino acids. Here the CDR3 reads CASRRQGSDQPQHF. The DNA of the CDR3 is TGTGCCAGCAGGCGACAGGGGTCGGATCAGCCCCAGCATTTT.

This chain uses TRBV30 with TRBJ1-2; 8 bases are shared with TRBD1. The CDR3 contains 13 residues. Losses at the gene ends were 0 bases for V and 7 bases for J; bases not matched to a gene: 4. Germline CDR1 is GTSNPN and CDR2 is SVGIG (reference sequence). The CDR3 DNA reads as TGTGCCTGGAGTGTCCCCAGGGGGCTTGGCTACACCTTC. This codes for CAWSVPRGLGYTF.

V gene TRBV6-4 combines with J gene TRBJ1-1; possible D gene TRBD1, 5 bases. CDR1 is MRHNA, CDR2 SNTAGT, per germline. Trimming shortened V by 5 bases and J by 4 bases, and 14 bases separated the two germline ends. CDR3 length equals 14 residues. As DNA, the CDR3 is TGTGCCAGCAGTAGACGTGGGGGGAGCACTGAAGCTTTCTTT. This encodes CASSRRGGSTEAFF.

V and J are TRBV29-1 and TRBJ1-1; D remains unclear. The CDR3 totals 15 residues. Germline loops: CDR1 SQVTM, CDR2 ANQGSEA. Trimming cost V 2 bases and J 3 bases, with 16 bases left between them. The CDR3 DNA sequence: TGCAGCGTTGAAATTTTTATTTCGGTCCACACTGAAGCTTTCTTT. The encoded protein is CSVEIFISVHTEAFF.

The CDR3 DNA follows: TGTGCCAGCAGCCAAGACCGCCCAGGGGTAGGAAACACCATATATTTT. Its protein product is CASSQDRPGVGNTIYF. The chain carries TRBV4-2 and TRBJ1-3; a weak D match, TRBD1 (6 bases). The CDR3 covers 16 residues. CDR1 and CDR2 (germline): LGHNA, YNFKEQ. Trimming removed 0 bases from V and 4 bases from J, with 13 bases in between.

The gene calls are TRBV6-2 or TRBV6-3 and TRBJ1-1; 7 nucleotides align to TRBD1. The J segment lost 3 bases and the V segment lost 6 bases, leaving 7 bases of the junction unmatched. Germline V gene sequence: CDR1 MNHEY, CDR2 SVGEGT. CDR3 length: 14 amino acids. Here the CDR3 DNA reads TGTGCCAGCAGCCCGACAGGGATACACACTGAAGCTTTCTTT. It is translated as CASSPTGIHTEAFF.

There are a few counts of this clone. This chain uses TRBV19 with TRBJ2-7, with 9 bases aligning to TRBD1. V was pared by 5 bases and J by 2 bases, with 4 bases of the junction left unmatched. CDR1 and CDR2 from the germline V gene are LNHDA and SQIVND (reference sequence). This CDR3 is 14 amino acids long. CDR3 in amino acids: CASSADRGAYEQYF. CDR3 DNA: TGTGCCAGTAGTGCGGACAGGGGAGCCTACGAGCAGTACTTC. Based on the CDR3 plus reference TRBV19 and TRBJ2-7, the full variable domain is DGGITQSPKYLFRKEGQNVTLSCEQNLNHDAMYWYRQDPGQGLRLIYYSQIVNDFQKGDIAEGYSVSREKKESFPLTVTSAQKNPTAFYLCASSADRGAYEQYFGPGTRLTVT.

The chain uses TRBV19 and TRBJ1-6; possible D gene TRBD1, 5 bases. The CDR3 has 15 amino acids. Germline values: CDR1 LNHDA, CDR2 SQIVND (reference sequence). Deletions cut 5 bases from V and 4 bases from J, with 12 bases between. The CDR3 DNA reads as TGTGCCAGTAGTCCCCCAGGGCCTTATAATTCACCCCTCCACTTT. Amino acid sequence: CASSPPGPYNSPLHF.